The rows below give T cell receptor beta chains drawn from one sample of a study of shared clonotypes between healthy human individuals. Some clones are missing from TCRdb's copy, which holds only in-frame ones; the method was immunoSEQ multiplex PCR. The table includes about 2,100,000 clones, just over 90% detected once. The sequenced sample was naive CD8+ T cells from PBMCs. The origin of the receptors is a man between 18 and 35 years old in good health. Some clones in this sample may be carry-over from other donors' samples. The CDR3 runs from the conserved cysteine through the conserved F or W.

J: TRBJ1-2
V: TRBV28
length: 13
CDR3: CASSLVRGYGYTF

J: TRBJ2-7
V: TRBV27
length: 15
CDR3: CASTHGTSGRNEQYF

J: TRBJ1-2
V: TRBV30
length: 13
CDR3: CASGQLFNYGYTF

J: TRBJ2-7
V: TRBV11-2
length: 16
CDR3: CASSLDRLGIVYEQYF

J: TRBJ2-3
V: TRBV6-5
length: 14
CDR3: CATAGVRVTDTQYF

J: TRBJ2-7
V: TRBV2
length: 13
CDR3: CASSEYRTYEQYF

J: TRBJ1-1
V: TRBV29-1
length: 11
CDR3: CSVVLNTEAFF

J: TRBJ1-3
V: TRBV28
length: 15
CDR3: CASSRRVFSGNTIYF

J: TRBJ2-3
V: TRBV28
length: 16
CDR3: CASSLPPSGPTDTQYF

J: TRBJ2-3
V: TRBV9
length: 15
CDR3: CASSVGSPSTDTQYF

J: TRBJ2-7
V: TRBV4-2
length: 15
CDR3: CASSQEFGTTGEQYF

J: TRBJ2-7
V: TRBV27
length: 13
CDR3: CASSLPGAYEQYF

J: TRBJ1-2
V: TRBV7-9
length: 14
CDR3: CASSTGQADYGYTF

J: TRBJ2-3
V: TRBV5-1
length: 13
CDR3: CASSWVRTDTQYF

J: TRBJ1-1
V: TRBV7-8
length: 14
CDR3: CASSTLPDITEAFF

J: TRBJ2-6
V: TRBV19
length: 17
CDR3: CASSMRAIYSGANVLTF

J: TRBJ2-7
V: TRBV5-1
length: 15
CDR3: CASSVDRGLGYEQYF

J: TRBJ2-7
V: TRBV13
length: 13
CDR3: CASSPTSGYEQYF

J: TRBJ2-7
V: TRBV19
length: 14
CDR3: CASSPGTRSYEQYF

J: TRBJ1-5
V: TRBV19
length: 18
CDR3: CASSPPTGLVHSNQPQHF

J: TRBJ2-7
V: TRBV27
length: 15
CDR3: CASSTRDRGAYEQYF

J: TRBJ2-3
V: TRBV29-1
length: 19
CDR3: CSVVYSGKSGGPPPDTQYF

J: TRBJ2-2
V: TRBV21-1
length: 15
CDR3: CASSPVAEPTGELFF

J: TRBJ1-1
V: TRBV28
length: 14
CDR3: CASSLARVNTEAFF

J: TRBJ2-7
V: TRBV19
length: 15
CDR3: CASSRTGTPAYEQYF

J: TRBJ1-3
V: TRBV18
length: 15
CDR3: CASSAGTGDGNTIYF

J: TRBJ2-2
V: TRBV29-1
length: 12
CDR3: CSVTQLAGELFF

J: TRBJ1-5
V: TRBV6-1
length: 16
CDR3: CASSEAPGANNQPQHF

J: TRBJ2-3
V: TRBV9
length: 14
CDR3: CASSVEGSTDTQYF

J: TRBJ2-5
V: TRBV7-6
length: 18
CDR3: CASSSFRLAGGYQETQYF

J: TRBJ2-1
V: TRBV27
length: 17
CDR3: CASSPYFTRDRYNEQFF

J: TRBJ2-5
V: TRBV19
length: 13
CDR3: CASSLGRRETQYF

J: TRBJ2-1
V: TRBV28
length: 15
CDR3: CASSLLSGIANEQFF

J: TRBJ2-1
V: TRBV7-2
length: 15
CDR3: CASSLGFGLANEQFF

J: TRBJ2-7
V: TRBV19
length: 14
CDR3: CASSRRDRTAQQYF

J: TRBJ1-1
V: TRBV2
length: 12
CDR3: CARSEGKAEAFF

J: TRBJ1-2
V: TRBV5-8
length: 16
CDR3: CASSLYRKRLNYGYTF

J: TRBJ2-7
V: TRBV15
length: 17
CDR3: CATSSAPGAGGGYEQYF

J: TRBJ2-1
V: TRBV7-8
length: 13
CDR3: CASSRREDSEQFF

J: TRBJ2-7
V: TRBV5-6
length: 13
CDR3: CASSYTGGYEQYF

J: TRBJ1-5
V: TRBV5-5
length: 16
CDR3: CASSSHDRSGNQPQHF